A single T cell receptor beta chain is shown here with its context. Its antigen remains unknown. TCRdb re-called the reads through MiXCR, storing one row per CDR3 protein. The sample includes about 830,000 distinct CDR3 sequences, approximately 30% of them seen just once. The sample originates from a study of T cell repertoires in cytomegalovirus infection. Whole-study context: Through public TCR beta signatures, both CMV infection and matching HLA type were indicated.

The CDR3 loop spans 14 amino acids. The V gene end was trimmed by 8 bases and the J gene end by 1 base; junction bases not matched to a gene: 5. Per germline, CDR1 MNHNS and CDR2 SASEGT. V usage is TRBV6-1 and J usage is TRBJ2-3; TRBD1 matches at 8 bases. The sample here was cultured CD8+ T cells from PBMCs, taken from culture after CMV antigen stimulation. This TCR came from a human donor in good health (CMV status not recorded). Some clones in this sample may be carry-over from other donors' samples. CDR3 sequence reads: CASWGQAGTDTQYF. For the CDR3, the DNA is TGTGCCAGCTGGGGACAGGCAGGCACAGATACGCAGTATTTT.